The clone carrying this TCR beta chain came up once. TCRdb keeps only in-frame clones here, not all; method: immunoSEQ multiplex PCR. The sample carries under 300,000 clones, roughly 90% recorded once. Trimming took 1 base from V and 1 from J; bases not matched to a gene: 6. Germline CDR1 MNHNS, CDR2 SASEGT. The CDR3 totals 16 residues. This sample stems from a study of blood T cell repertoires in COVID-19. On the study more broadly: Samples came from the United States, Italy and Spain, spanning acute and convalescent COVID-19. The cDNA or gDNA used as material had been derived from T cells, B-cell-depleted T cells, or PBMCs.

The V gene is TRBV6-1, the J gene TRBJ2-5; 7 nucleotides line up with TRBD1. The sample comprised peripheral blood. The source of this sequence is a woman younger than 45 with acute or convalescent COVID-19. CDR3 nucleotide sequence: TGTGCCAGCAGTGAAGGGGCCAGGGGGTTCCAAGAGACCCAGTACTTC. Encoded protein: CASSEGARGFQETQYF.